What follows are 19 T cell receptor beta chains derived from one specimen sequenced in a study of early T cells in non-severe SARS-CoV-2 infection. TCRdb re-called the 5' RACE reads through MiXCR, storing one row per CDR3 protein. This table has fewer than 50,000 distinct CDR3 sequences, about 4% appearing once. Material for sequencing was whole blood. These receptors all come from an adult who was a healthcare worker with PCR-confirmed SARS-CoV-2 infection or an uninfected control (not recorded which).

This clonotype was seen repeatedly, ten times or more. Here the CDR3 reads CASRLTGTQYF. The CDR3 DNA sequence: TGTGCCAGCAGGCTAACGGGGACCCAGTACTTC. This sequence joins TRBV3-1 and TRBJ2-5, with D unclear. V was shortened by 6 bases and J by 7 bases, with 9 bases between the two germline ends. The CDR3 spans 11 residues. Germline V gene data show CDR1 as LGHDT and CDR2 as YNNKEL (reference sequence).

This clonotype was detected ten times or more. The rearrangement links TRBV18 to TRBJ2-5; D gene ambiguous. The CDR3 consists of 16 residues. The germline V gene encodes CDR1 KGHSH and CDR2 LQKENI. V was shortened by 4 bases and J by 5 bases, with 20 bases between the two germline ends. Written as DNA, the CDR3 is TGTGCCAGCTCACAATCCGCGATCGGTGGGTCCGAGACCCAGTACTTC. Encoded protein: CASSQSAIGGSETQYF. Filled out from reference TRBV18 and TRBJ2-5, the complete variable domain reads NAGVMQNPRHLVRRRGQEARLRCSPMKGHSHVYWYRQLPEEGLKFMVYLQKENIIDESGMPKERFSAEFPKEGPSILRIQQVVRGDSAAYFCASSQSAIGGSETQYFGPGTRLLVL.

This clonotype came up many times. The chain carries TRBV7-6 and TRBJ2-5; 9 bases agree with TRBD1. This CDR3 spans 16 amino acids. The V segment lost 5 bases and the J segment 2 bases; nucleotides outside the gene matches: 9. CDR1 and CDR2 (germline): SGHVS, FNYEAQ. The CDR3 here is CASSSNAGTGQETQYF. The DNA of the CDR3 is TGTGCCAGCAGCAGTAATGCCGGGACAGGGCAAGAGACCCAGTACTTC.

To note about this clonotype: A much more abundant neighbour one base away suggests this may be a read error. V is TRBV4-1 and J is TRBJ2-7, with 10 bases fitting TRBD2. CDR1 and CDR2 from the germline V gene are MGHRA and YSYEKL. The CDR3 runs to 16 residues. The CDR3 here is CASNQDTSGTTYEQYF. In DNA, the CDR3 is TGCGCCAGCAACCAAGATACTAGCGGGACGACCTACGAGCAGTACTTC.

On this clonotype itself: Sequence at one end of the junction differs from germline and may be a read error. This sequence joins TRBV7-6 and TRBJ1-2; D unresolved. The germline V gene encodes CDR1 SGHVS and CDR2 FNYEAQ. This CDR3 region has 13 residues. Here the CDR3 DNA reads TGTGTCAGCAGCTTAATGGGGAACTATGGCTACACCTTC. Amino acid sequence: CVSSLMGNYGYTF.

This clonotype has a count of ten or more. The rearrangement joins TRBV19 to TRBJ1-4, with D uncertain. The CDR3 is 16 amino acids. V shed 5 bases and J shed 7 bases, with 20 bases lying between them. Germline loops: CDR1 LNHDA, CDR2 SQIVND (reference sequence). CDR3 nucleotide sequence: TGTGCCAGTAGTGTTTCCGAGGTGGCCCGTAGTGAAAAACTGTTTTTT. Translation gives CASSVSEVARSEKLFF.

V is TRBV28 and J is TRBJ2-5; 8 nucleotides match TRBD1. There are 13 residues in the CDR3. Per germline, CDR1 MDHEN and CDR2 SYDVKM. V lost 5 bases and J lost 6; bases outside the gene matches: 5. The CDR3: CASSRTGTQTQYF. CDR3 DNA sequence: TGTGCCAGCAGTCGGACAGGGACGCAGACCCAGTACTTC.

Many counts were recorded for this clonotype. The gene calls are TRBV10-3 and TRBJ2-1; D is perhaps TRBD2 (6 bases). Germline CDR1 and CDR2: ENHRY and SYGVKD. The CDR3 loop spans 17 amino acids. V was trimmed by 3 bases and J by 0 bases, leaving 15 bases between them. The CDR3 DNA reads as TGTGCCATCAGTGAATGGGCTAGCGAGAGCTCCTACAATGAGCAGTTCTTC. It yields the protein CAISEWASESSYNEQFF.

This chain joins TRBV9 and TRBJ2-7, with 8 bases lining up with TRBD1. This CDR3 spans 16 amino acids. The V gene's germline CDR1 is SGDLS and CDR2 YYNGEE. Trimming took 0 bases from V and 0 from J; bases not matched to a gene: 5. CDR3 sequence (DNA): TGTGCCAGCAGCGTAGGGGACAGGCCAAGCTCCTACGAGCAGTACTTC. Amino acids: CASSVGDRPSSYEQYF. The whole variable domain, filled in from reference TRBV9 and TRBJ2-7, reads DSGVTQTPKHLITATGQRVTLRCSPRSGDLSVYWYQQSLDQGLQFLIQYYNGEERAKGNILERFSAQQFPDLHSELNLSSLELGDSALYFCASSVGDRPSSYEQYFGPGTRLTVT.

This clonotype was seen ten or more times. The chain recombines TRBV7-2 with TRBJ1-1, with TRBD1 matching over 8 bases. The CDR3 runs to 13 residues. Germline lookup yields CDR1 SGHTA and CDR2 FQGNSA. Losses at the gene ends were 4 bases for V and 5 bases for J; bases not matched to a gene: 3. The CDR3 DNA reads as TGTGCCAGCAGCTCACAGGGGGAGACTGAAGCTTTCTTT. As protein: CASSSQGETEAFF.

This clonotype came up many times. The rearrangement uses TRBV20-1 and TRBJ2-1, with D perhaps TRBD2 (5 bases). Looked up from germline, CDR1 is DFQATT and CDR2 is SNEGSKA (reference sequence). This CDR3 has 15 residues. V was shortened by 4 bases and J by 9 bases, with 22 bases between the two germline ends. As DNA, the CDR3 is TGCAGTGCTACCCTTTCTGAGCGGCCCTTGGCTGAGCAGTTCTTC. Translation: CSATLSERPLAEQFF.

This clonotype was seen a few times. The chain uses TRBV7-9 and TRBJ2-7, with 10 bases aligning to TRBD1. Germline assignment: CDR1 SEHNR and CDR2 FQNEAQ (reference sequence). With 4 bases clipped from V and 3 bases from J, the junction kept 9 bases outside the gene matches. The CDR3 is made up of 16 amino acids. The CDR3, as DNA: TGTGCCAGCAGCTCCCTCAACCGGGACAGGGGCTACGAGCAGTACTTC. This codes for CASSSLNRDRGYEQYF.

This clonotype was seen ten or more times. V gene TRBV6-2 or TRBV6-3 combines with J gene TRBJ1-5; possible D gene TRBD1, 5 bases. The CDR3 spans 15 residues. The germline V gene encodes CDR1 MNHEY and CDR2 SVGEGT. Trimming stripped 0 bases from V and 3 bases from J, with 9 bases between. The CDR3: CASSYSQGLNQPQHF. In DNA form, the CDR3 reads TGTGCCAGCAGTTACTCGCAGGGTCTCAATCAGCCCCAGCATTTT.

The genes are TRBV20-1 and TRBJ1-5, with no clear D. This CDR3 spans 14 amino acids. V lost 0 bases to trimming and J lost 0 bases, with 6 bases between them. CDR1 is DFQATT, CDR2 SNEGSKA, per germline (reference sequence). CDR3 nucleotide sequence: TGCAGTGCTAGAGATGGGGTTAGCAATCAGCCCCAGCATTTT. Translation: CSARDGVSNQPQHF.

The table lists this clonotype with many counts. The rearrangement uses TRBV19 and TRBJ1-5; D may be TRBD1 (5 bases). V lost 7 bases and J 1 base, leaving 11 bases between the germline ends. Germline V gene lookup returns CDR1 LNHDA and CDR2 SQIVND (reference sequence). The CDR3 contains 14 residues. The CDR3 region is CASKGRDSNQPQHF. The CDR3 DNA reads TGTGCCAGTAAAGGCCGGGACAGCAATCAGCCCCAGCATTTT.

This clonotype was detected many times. The chain employs TRBV6-2 or TRBV6-3 and TRBJ2-7; 10 positions agree with TRBD2. Looked up from germline, CDR1 is MNHEY and CDR2 is SVGEGT. V lost 2 bases to trimming and J lost 0 bases; unmatched junction nucleotides: 4. This CDR3 contains 16 residues. Here the CDR3 reads CASSYPLAGYSYEQYF. The CDR3, as DNA: TGTGCCAGCAGTTACCCACTAGCGGGGTACTCCTACGAGCAGTACTTC.

There are a few counts of this clonotype. The chain employs TRBV20-1 and TRBJ2-1; 14 nucleotides agree with TRBD2. J was trimmed by 2 bases and V by 5 bases; bases with no gene match: 11. Germline CDR1 is DFQATT and CDR2 is SNEGSKA (reference sequence). The CDR3 has 18 residues. The CDR3 reads CSAPRRGLAGVPYNEQFF. In nucleotides, the CDR3 is TGCAGTGCTCCACGACGGGGACTAGCGGGAGTGCCCTACAATGAGCAGTTCTTC.

In this sample, this clonotype turned up many times. This chain links TRBV6-1 with TRBJ2-7; TRBD1 matches 7 bases. V shed 4 bases, J shed 11 bases, and the junction held 5 bases outside the gene matches. CDR1 and CDR2 (germline): MNHNS, SASEGT. The CDR3 spans 11 residues. The CDR3 sequence: CASSVGQGEYF. CDR3 nucleotides: TGTGCCAGCAGTGTAGGGCAGGGGGAGTACTTC.

This clonotype was recorded many times. V usage is TRBV7-9 and J usage is TRBJ1-2; D gene ambiguous. Trimming shortened V by 2 bases and J by 8 bases, and 12 bases separated the two germline ends. The CDR3 is 13 amino acids. Germline V CDR1 and CDR2: SEHNR, FQNEAQ (reference sequence). In DNA form, the CDR3 reads TGTGCCAGCAGCTTAAGCGGACCGGACGGCTACACCTTC. Translation: CASSLSGPDGYTF.